Listed below are T cell receptor beta chains from one sample, sequenced in a study of blood T cell repertoires in COVID-19. Produced via immunoSEQ multiplex PCR; TCRdb's table is partial and in-frame only. The table lists about 140,000 clones, 70% to 85% of them singletons. Sequences were obtained from PBMCs or T cells enriched from blood (not recorded which). These receptor sequences come from a woman aged 18 to 35 who had been exposed to COVID-19. The CDR3 runs from the conserved cysteine through the conserved F or W. D genes are given only for firm matches. Clone size, where shown, is once, few, many, or a class for clones that have expanded.

V	J	size	D	CDR3	DNA
TRBV5-6	TRBJ2-7	few	-	CASSLANSYEQYF	TGTGCCAGCAGCTTGGCCAACTCCTACGAGCAGTACTTC
TRBV6-5	TRBJ1-1	-	-	CASSYSSPLSAEAFF	TGTGCCAGCAGTTACTCGTCGCCCTTGAGCGCTGAAGCTTTCTTT
TRBV11-2	TRBJ1-6	-	-	CASSLGLGERALHF	TGTGCCAGCAGCTTAGGGTTGGGAGAGAGAGCCCTCCACTTT
TRBV9	TRBJ2-5	few	-	CASSTRLVSETQYF	TGTGCCAGCAGCACCCGACTAGTCTCAGAGACCCAGTACTTC
TRBV7-9	TRBJ2-1	-	TRBD2	CASSLGLAVNEQFF	TGTGCCAGCAGCTTAGGGCTAGCGGTAAATGAGCAGTTCTTC
TRBV5-4	TRBJ2-2	-	TRBD1	CASSGTASIGELFF	TGTGCCAGCAGCGGGACAGCGAGTATCGGGGAGCTGTTTTTT
TRBV12-5	TRBJ2-5	-	-	CASGRTGAQYF	TGTGCTAGTGGAAGAACGGGGGCCCAGTACTTC
TRBV5-1	TRBJ2-5	-	TRBD2	CASRPGTSGGDQETQYF	TGCGCCAGCAGGCCCGGGACTAGCGGGGGGGATCAAGAGACCCAGTACTTC
TRBV3-1/TRBV3-2	TRBJ2-7	-	TRBD2	CASSLLAGVEGYEQYF	TGTGCCAGCAGCCTCCTAGCGGGGGTAGAGGGCTACGAGCAGTACTTC
TRBV28	TRBJ1-2	-	-	CATLRPPTANYGYTF	TGTGCCACCCTTCGGCCTCCGACAGCAAACTATGGCTACACCTTC
TRBV7-9	TRBJ2-5	few	TRBD2	CASSLASGRETQYF	TGTGCCAGCAGCTTAGCTAGCGGGAGAGAGACCCAGTACTTC
TRBV7-3	TRBJ2-3	-	TRBD2	CASSQMGGRAGSSADTQYF	TGTGCCAGCAGCCAAATGGGCGGGAGGGCCGGATCGTCGGCAGATACGCAGTATTTT
TRBV3-1/TRBV3-2	TRBJ2-7	once	-	CASSQVGEQDPAYEQYF	TGTGCCAGCAGCCAAGTAGGGGAACAAGACCCTGCCTACGAGCAGTACTTC
TRBV11-3	TRBJ1-1	few	TRBD1	CASSNRGPNTEAFF	TGTGCCAGCAGCAACAGGGGCCCGAACACTGAAGCTTTCTTT
TRBV27	TRBJ1-1	-	-	CASSPSLVGGTEAFF	TGTGCCAGCAGTCCATCCCTCGTGGGAGGCACTGAAGCTTTCTTT
TRBV2	TRBJ2-1	-	TRBD2	CANQPSGSYNEQFF	TGTGCCAACCAACCTAGCGGCTCCTACAATGAGCAGTTCTTC
TRBV7-2	TRBJ2-1	-	TRBD1	CASSLWVGTDYNEQFF	TGTGCCAGCAGCCTGTGGGTCGGGACAGACTACAATGAGCAGTTCTTC
TRBV15	TRBJ2-3	once	-	CATSPLGDTQYF	TGTGCCACCAGCCCACTAGGGGATACGCAGTATTTT
TRBV13	TRBJ2-7	-	TRBD2	CASSLGPAGDLEQYF	TGTGCCAGCAGCTTAGGCCCAGCGGGAGACCTCGAGCAGTACTTC
TRBV11-2	TRBJ1-2	-	-	CASSLGLSYGYTF	TGTGCCAGCAGCTTGGGACTTAGCTATGGCTACACCTTC
TRBV7-2	TRBJ2-1	-	-	CASSSPPGATRGNEQFF	TGTGCCAGCAGCTCGCCCCCAGGGGCTACCCGAGGGAATGAGCAGTTCTTC
TRBV19	TRBJ2-2	-	TRBD2	CASIYDAGVNTGELFF	TGTGCCAGTATCTATGACGCGGGAGTGAACACCGGGGAGCTGTTTTTT
TRBV28	TRBJ2-7	-	-	CASSSPGHTYEQYF	TGTGCCAGCAGTTCCCCGGGACACACCTACGAGCAGTACTTC
TRBV5-5	TRBJ2-1	-	-	CASSHGQSQAYNEQFF	TGTGCCAGCAGCCATGGACAATCCCAAGCCTACAATGAGCAGTTCTTC
TRBV28	TRBJ1-2	once	TRBD1	CASSPQGGYGYTF	TGTGCCAGCAGTCCCCAGGGGGGCTATGGCTACACCTTC
TRBV20-1	TRBJ1-2	-	-	CSASVIQGSYGYTF	TGCAGTGCTAGTGTGATTCAGGGAAGCTATGGCTACACCTTC
TRBV21-1	TRBJ1-1	-	-	CASSKPRVRGNTEAFF	TGTGCCAGCAGCAAGCCCCGGGTTAGAGGGAACACTGAAGCTTTCTTT
TRBV19	TRBJ2-7	-	TRBD1	CASSPWTGSSYEQYF	TGTGCCAGTAGTCCGTGGACAGGGTCGTCCTACGAGCAGTACTTC
TRBV20-1	TRBJ2-6	-	-	CSASAQTAGGANVLTF	TGCAGTGCTAGTGCCCAGACGGCGGGTGGGGCCAACGTCCTGACTTTC
TRBV19	TRBJ1-4	-	TRBD1	CATRQGRNNEKLFF	TGTGCCACTAGACAGGGACGGAATAATGAAAAACTGTTTTTT
TRBV9	TRBJ2-7	-	-	CASSPQGSDTYEQYF	TGTGCCAGCAGCCCCCAGGGCAGTGATACCTACGAGCAGTACTTC
TRBV28	TRBJ2-7	-	TRBD2	CASSLGLAGDTYEQYF	TGTGCCAGCAGTCTCGGACTAGCGGGAGACACATACGAGCAGTACTTC
TRBV4-1	TRBJ2-2	few	TRBD2	CASSQAGGRTGELFF	TGCGCCAGCAGCCAAGCGGGAGGGAGGACCGGGGAGCTGTTTTTT
TRBV4-2	TRBJ1-4	-	TRBD1	CASSQRQGAQGNEKLFF	TGTGCCAGCAGCCAACGACAGGGGGCTCAGGGTAATGAAAAACTGTTTTTT
TRBV29-1	TRBJ2-1	-	TRBD1	CSVEGAGQDYNEQFF	TGCAGCGTTGAAGGCGCGGGACAGGACTACAATGAGCAGTTCTTC
TRBV7-9	TRBJ2-1	-	TRBD2	CASSKTSGDYNEQFF	TGTGCCAGCAGCAAAACTAGCGGGGATTACAATGAGCAGTTCTTC
TRBV7-9	TRBJ1-6	once	-	CASSLANYNSPLHF	TGTGCCAGCAGCTTAGCCAACTATAATTCACCCCTCCACTTT
TRBV6-5	TRBJ2-7	-	TRBD1	CASSRDRVSEQYF	TGTGCCAGCAGCCGGGACAGGGTTTCCGAGCAGTACTTC
TRBV25-1	TRBJ1-1	-	-	CASSESQGWITEAFF	TGTGCCAGCAGTGAATCCCAGGGATGGATCACTGAAGCTTTCTTT
TRBV9	TRBJ2-3	-	-	CASSPRHLDTQYF	TGTGCCAGCAGCCCGCGTCATTTGGATACGCAGTATTTT
TRBV15	TRBJ2-2	-	-	CATSSLEHGELFF	TGTGCCACCAGCAGCCTAGAGCACGGGGAGCTGTTTTTT
TRBV19	TRBJ1-2	-	-	CASLTGYGNYGYTF	TGTGCCAGTCTTACAGGGTATGGTAACTATGGCTACACCTTC
TRBV7-9	TRBJ1-5	-	-	CASSLKGEGQPQHF	TGTGCCAGCAGCTTAAAGGGGGAAGGTCAGCCCCAGCATTTT
TRBV4-1	TRBJ1-5	-	-	CASSQANSNQPQHF	TGCGCCAGCAGCCAAGCTAATAGCAATCAGCCCCAGCATTTT
TRBV2	TRBJ2-1	-	TRBD1	CASSERDRGGRGEQFF	TGTGCCAGCAGTGAAAGGGACAGGGGAGGTCGGGGTGAGCAGTTCTTC
TRBV7-8	TRBJ1-2	-	-	CASSLVVTPNYGYTF	TGTGCCAGCAGCTTAGTCGTGACACCTAACTATGGCTACACCTTC
TRBV9	TRBJ2-7	-	-	CASSESGSYEQYF	TGTGCCAGCAGCGAGTCAGGTTCCTACGAGCAGTACTTC
TRBV30	TRBJ1-6	-	-	CAWSAPGSPLHF	TGTGCCTGGAGTGCCCCGGGTTCACCCCTCCACTTT
TRBV29-1	TRBJ1-2	-	TRBD1	CSVERRGLNYGYTF	TGCAGCGTTGAAAGGAGGGGGCTAAACTATGGCTACACCTTC
TRBV6-5	TRBJ2-2	once	TRBD2	CASSYSGRHTGELFF	TGTGCCAGCAGTTATAGCGGGAGGCACACCGGGGAGCTGTTTTTT
TRBV5-4	TRBJ2-7	-	TRBD2	CASSLAGTGGREQYF	TGTGCCAGCAGCTTGGCCGGGACGGGAGGACGGGAGCAGTACTTC
TRBV28	TRBJ1-1	-	-	CASEEGRAFF	TGTGCCAGCGAGGAGGGACGGGCTTTCTTT
TRBV7-9	TRBJ1-3	-	-	CASSFGGSGNTIYF	TGTGCCAGCAGCTTTGGAGGATCTGGAAACACCATATATTTT
TRBV5-8	TRBJ2-2	-	-	CASSALWVAGELFF	TGTGCCAGCAGCGCACTATGGGTCGCCGGGGAGCTGTTTTTT
TRBV28	TRBJ1-1	-	-	CASITGLNTEAFF	TGTGCCAGCATAACAGGCTTGAACACTGAAGCTTTCTTT
TRBV4-1	TRBJ1-1	-	TRBD1	CASSSQGQGGTEAFF	TGCGCCAGCAGCAGCCAGGGACAGGGGGGCACTGAAGCTTTCTTT
TRBV16	TRBJ1-2	-	-	CASSQFEIETGNGYTF	TGTGCCAGCAGCCAATTTGAGATTGAAACCGGTAATGGCTACACCTTC
TRBV5-1	TRBJ1-2	-	TRBD1	CASSLEIPGQGAQGYTF	TGCGCCAGCAGCTTGGAGATTCCGGGACAGGGGGCGCAAGGCTACACCTTC
TRBV3-1/TRBV3-2	TRBJ1-5	-	-	CASSHARGGVSNQPQHF	TGTGCCAGCAGCCATGCTAGGGGGGGAGTTAGCAATCAGCCCCAGCATTTT
TRBV6-1	TRBJ1-6	-	-	CASSDTPTGVNSPLHF	TGTGCCAGCAGTGATACTCCGACCGGGGTTAATTCACCCCTCCACTTT